This entry concerns a single T cell receptor (beta chain). This specimen comes from a study of blood T cell repertoires in COVID-19. The wider study: COVID-19 samples collected from the United States, Italy and Spain covered acute and convalescent phases. PBMCs, B-cell-depleted T cells, or T cells were the source of the cDNA or gDNA that made up the material.

The V gene end was trimmed by 2 bases and the J gene end by 0 bases; junction bases not matched to a gene: 2. Germline V gene sequence: CDR1 SGHRS, CDR2 YFSETQ. This CDR3 contains 17 residues. Per the original methods: Nucleated cell number was recorded as an estimate derived from reference gene primer amplification. Sequencing was performed with immunoSEQ multiplex PCR; in TCRdb, only in-frame clones are kept and a portion is missing. V, J and clone size are taken as reported in that table, and D and trimming were inferred from the DNA itself. The sample records some 250,000 clones, around 81% being singletons.

The source of this sequence is a man in his forties or fifties with active or convalescent COVID-19. The sample was peripheral blood. The chain is built from TRBV5-1 and TRBJ2-3; TRBD2 matches at 14 bases. CDR3 amino acids: CASSLGLAGGSTDTQYF. CDR3 sequence (DNA): TGCGCCAGCAGCTTAGGACTAGCGGGGGGAAGCACAGATACGCAGTATTTT.